The present T cell receptor (beta chain) was sequenced within a study of blood T cells in healthy people across ages. Study at large: Using template switching, researchers captured about one barcoded beta molecule for each two T cells.

This clonotype has more than one count but fewer than ten. The antigen remains unidentified. The CDR3 consists of 13 residues. Germline CDR1 SGHTA, CDR2 FQGTGA. Trimming removed 2 bases at V and 5 bases at J, with 9 bases between. Using a J-beta primer mix together with a sample-barcoded 5' primer, a second PCR was run for about 7 to 12 cycles. Unique molecular identifiers of 12 random nucleotides labeled each cDNA. Via MiXCR, TCRdb re-called the 5' RACE reads, giving one row per CDR3 protein. The table lists 1.5 million or so distinct CDR3 sequences, 35% to 45% of them singletons. PBMCs were isolated at a quantity of at least 6 million per sample. Study conclusions and caveats: CMV status of donors was not determined, possibly confounding expanded clonotype changes.

This chain connects TRBV7-3 to TRBJ2-5; possibly TRBD1 for D (6 bases). Material: blood. This TCR derives from a woman aged 18-35 years in good health. The CDR3 DNA is TGTGCCAGCAGCTTATCAGGGGCCGAGACCCAGTACTTC. It specifies CASSLSGAETQYF.